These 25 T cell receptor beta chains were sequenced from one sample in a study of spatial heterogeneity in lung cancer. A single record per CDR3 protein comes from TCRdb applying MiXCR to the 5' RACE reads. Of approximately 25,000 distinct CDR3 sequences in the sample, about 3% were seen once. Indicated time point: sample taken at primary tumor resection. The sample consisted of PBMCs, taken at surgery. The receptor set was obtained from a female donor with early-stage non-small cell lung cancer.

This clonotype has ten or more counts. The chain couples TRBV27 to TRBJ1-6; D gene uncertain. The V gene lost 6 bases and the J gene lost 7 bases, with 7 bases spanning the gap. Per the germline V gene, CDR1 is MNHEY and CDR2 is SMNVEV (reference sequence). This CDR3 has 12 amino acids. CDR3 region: CASSRRNSPLHF. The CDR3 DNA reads TGTGCCAGCAGCCGGAGGAATTCACCCCTCCACTTT.

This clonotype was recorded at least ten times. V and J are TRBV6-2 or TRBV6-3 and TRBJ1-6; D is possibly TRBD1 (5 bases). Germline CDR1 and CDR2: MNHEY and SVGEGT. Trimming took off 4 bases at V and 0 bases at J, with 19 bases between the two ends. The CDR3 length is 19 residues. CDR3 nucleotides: TGTGCCAGCAGTTGGATCCCGACAGCGGAAAGCTCCTATAATTCACCCCTCCACTTT. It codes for CASSWIPTAESSYNSPLHF.

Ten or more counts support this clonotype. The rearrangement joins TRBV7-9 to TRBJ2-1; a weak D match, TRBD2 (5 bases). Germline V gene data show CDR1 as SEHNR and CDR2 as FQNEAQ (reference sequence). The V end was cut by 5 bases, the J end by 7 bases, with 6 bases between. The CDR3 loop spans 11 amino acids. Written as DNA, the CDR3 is TGTGCCAGCAGCAGGGAGAATGAGCAGTTCTTC. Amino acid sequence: CASSRENEQFF.

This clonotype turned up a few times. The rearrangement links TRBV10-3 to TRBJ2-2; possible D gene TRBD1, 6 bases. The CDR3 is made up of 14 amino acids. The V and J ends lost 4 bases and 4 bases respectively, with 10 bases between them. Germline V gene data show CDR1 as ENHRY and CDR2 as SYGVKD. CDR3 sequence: CAISGWTVTGELFF. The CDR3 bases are TGTGCCATCAGTGGCTGGACAGTCACCGGGGAGCTGTTTTTT.

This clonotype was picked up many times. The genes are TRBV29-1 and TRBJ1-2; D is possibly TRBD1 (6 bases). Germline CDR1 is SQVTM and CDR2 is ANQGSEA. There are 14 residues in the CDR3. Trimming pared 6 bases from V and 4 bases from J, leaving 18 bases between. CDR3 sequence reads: CSVVAQGSGYGYTF. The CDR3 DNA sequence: TGCAGCGTCGTAGCTCAGGGGTCGGGCTATGGCTACACCTTC.

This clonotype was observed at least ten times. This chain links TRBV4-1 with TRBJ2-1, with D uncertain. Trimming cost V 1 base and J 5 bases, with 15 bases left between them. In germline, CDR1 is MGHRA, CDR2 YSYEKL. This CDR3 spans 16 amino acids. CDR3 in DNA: TGCGCCAGCAGCCAAGGACTCTTGAGGAGTAACAATGAGCAGTTCTTC. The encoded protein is CASSQGLLRSNNEQFF.

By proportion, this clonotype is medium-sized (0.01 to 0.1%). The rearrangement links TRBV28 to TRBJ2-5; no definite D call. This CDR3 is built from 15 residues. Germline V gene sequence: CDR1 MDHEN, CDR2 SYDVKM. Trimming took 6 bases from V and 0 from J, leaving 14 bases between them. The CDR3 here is CASSPSLDYQETQYF. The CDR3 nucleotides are TGTGCCAGCAGCCCCTCCCTAGATTACCAAGAGACCCAGTACTTC.

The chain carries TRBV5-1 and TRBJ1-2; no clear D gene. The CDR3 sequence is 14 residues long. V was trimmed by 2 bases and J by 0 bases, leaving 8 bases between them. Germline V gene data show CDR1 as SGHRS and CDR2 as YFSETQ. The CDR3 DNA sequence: TGCGCCAGCAGCTTAGATGGGGCTAACTATGGCTACACCTTC. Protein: CASSLDGANYGYTF.

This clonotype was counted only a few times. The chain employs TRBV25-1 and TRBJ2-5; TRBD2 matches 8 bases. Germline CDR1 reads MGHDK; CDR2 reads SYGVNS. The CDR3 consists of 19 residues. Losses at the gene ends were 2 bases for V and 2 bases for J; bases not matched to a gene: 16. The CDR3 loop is CASSEKCRFGGVTQETQYF. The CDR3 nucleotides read TGTGCCAGCAGTGAAAAATGCCGATTCGGGGGGGTAACGCAAGAGACCCAGTACTTC.

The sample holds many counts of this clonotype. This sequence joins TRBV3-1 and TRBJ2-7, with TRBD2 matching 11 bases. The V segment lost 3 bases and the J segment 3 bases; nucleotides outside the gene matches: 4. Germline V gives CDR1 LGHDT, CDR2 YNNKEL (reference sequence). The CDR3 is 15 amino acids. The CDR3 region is CASSQSGTSGYEQYF. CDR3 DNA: TGTGCCAGCAGCCAGTCCGGGACTAGCGGCTACGAGCAGTACTTC.

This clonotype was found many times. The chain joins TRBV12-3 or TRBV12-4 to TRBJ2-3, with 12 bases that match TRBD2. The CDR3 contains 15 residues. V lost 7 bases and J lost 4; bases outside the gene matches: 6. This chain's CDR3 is CASTWTSGTADTQYF. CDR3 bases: TGTGCCAGCACCTGGACTAGCGGGACTGCAGATACGCAGTATTTT.

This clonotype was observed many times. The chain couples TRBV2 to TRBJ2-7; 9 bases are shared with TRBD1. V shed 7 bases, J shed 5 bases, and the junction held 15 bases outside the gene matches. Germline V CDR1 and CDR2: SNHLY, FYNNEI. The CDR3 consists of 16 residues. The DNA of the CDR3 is TGTGCCAGCATTAGCCACCCGGGACAGGGTTCCGACGAGCAGTACTTC. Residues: CASISHPGQGSDEQYF.

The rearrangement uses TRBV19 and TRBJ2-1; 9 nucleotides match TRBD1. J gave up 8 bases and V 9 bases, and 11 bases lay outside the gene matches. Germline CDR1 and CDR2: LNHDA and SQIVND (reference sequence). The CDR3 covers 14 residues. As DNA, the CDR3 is TGTGCCAGCGGCCTTAGACAGGGGGTTCATGAGCAGTTCTTC. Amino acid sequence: CASGLRQGVHEQFF. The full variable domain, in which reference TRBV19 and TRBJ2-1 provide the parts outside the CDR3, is DGGITQSPKYLFRKEGQNVTLSCEQNLNHDAMYWYRQDPGQGLRLIYYSQIVNDFQKGDIAEGYSVSREKKESFPLTVTSAQKNPTAFYLCASGLRQGVHEQFFGPGTRLTVL.

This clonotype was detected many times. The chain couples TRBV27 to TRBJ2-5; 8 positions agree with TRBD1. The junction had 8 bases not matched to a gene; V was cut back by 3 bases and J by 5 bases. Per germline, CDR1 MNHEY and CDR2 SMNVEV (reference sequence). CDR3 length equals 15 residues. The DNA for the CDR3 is TGTGCCAGCAGTTTTTGGCAGGGGGCGCGGGAGACCCAGTACTTC. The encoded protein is CASSFWQGARETQYF.

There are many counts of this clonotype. The CDR3 is CASSLDREELFF. The CDR3 nucleotides are TGTGCCAGCAGCCTCGACAGGGAGGAGCTGTTTTTT. V and J are TRBV7-9 and TRBJ2-2, with 7 bases matching TRBD1. The germline CDR1 and CDR2 sequences are SEHNR and FQNEAQ (reference sequence). Trimming took 5 bases from V and 10 from J; bases not matched to a gene: 4. The CDR3 length is 12 residues.

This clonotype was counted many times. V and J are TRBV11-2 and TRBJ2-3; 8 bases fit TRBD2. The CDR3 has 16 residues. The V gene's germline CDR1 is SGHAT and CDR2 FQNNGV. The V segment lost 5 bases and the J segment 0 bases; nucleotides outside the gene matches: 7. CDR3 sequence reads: CASSTGLATSTDTQYF. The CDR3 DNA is TGTGCCAGCAGCACCGGACTAGCTACTAGCACAGATACGCAGTATTTT. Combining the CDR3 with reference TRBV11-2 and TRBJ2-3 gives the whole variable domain EAGVAQSPRYKIIEKRQSVAFWCNPISGHATLYWYQQILGQGPKLLIQFQNNGVVDDSQLPKDRFSAERLKGVDSTLKIQPAKLEDSAVYLCASSTGLATSTDTQYFGPGTRLTVL.

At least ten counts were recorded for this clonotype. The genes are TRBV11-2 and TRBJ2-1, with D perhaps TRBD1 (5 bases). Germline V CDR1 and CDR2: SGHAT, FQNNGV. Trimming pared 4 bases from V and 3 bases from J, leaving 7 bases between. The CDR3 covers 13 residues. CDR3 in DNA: TGTGCCAGCAGCTCTACAGGCTACAATGAGCAGTTCTTC. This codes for CASSSTGYNEQFF.

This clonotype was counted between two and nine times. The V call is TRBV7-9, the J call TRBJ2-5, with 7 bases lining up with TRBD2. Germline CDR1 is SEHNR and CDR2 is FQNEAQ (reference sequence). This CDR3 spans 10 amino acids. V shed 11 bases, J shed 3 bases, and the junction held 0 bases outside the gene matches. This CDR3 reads CAAGEETQYF. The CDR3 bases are TGTGCCGCGGGGGAAGAGACCCAGTACTTC.

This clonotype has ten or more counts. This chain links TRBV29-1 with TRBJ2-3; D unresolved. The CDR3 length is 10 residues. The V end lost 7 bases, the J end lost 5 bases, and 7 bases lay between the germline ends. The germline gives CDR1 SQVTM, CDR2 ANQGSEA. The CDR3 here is CSATLDTQYF. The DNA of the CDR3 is TGCAGCGCCACACTAGATACGCAGTATTTT.

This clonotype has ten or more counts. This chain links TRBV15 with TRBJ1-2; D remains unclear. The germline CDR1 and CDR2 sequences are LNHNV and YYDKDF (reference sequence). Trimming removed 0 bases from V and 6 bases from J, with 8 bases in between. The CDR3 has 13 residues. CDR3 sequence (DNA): TGTGCCACCAGCAGAGAAAAGAGAGATGGCTACACCTTC. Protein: CATSREKRDGYTF.

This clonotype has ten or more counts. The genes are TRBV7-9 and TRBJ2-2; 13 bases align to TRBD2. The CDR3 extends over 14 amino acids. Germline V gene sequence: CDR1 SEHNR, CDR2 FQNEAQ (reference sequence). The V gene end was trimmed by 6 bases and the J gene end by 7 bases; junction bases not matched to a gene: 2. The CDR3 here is CASRRTSGSGELFF. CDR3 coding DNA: TGTGCCAGCAGAAGGACTAGCGGGAGCGGGGAGCTGTTTTTT.

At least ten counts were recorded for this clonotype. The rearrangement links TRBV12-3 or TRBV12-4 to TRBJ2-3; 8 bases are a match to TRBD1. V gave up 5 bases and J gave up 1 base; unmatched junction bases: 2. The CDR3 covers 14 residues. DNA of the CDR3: TGTGCCAGCAGTCGCAGGGGGCGCACAGATACGCAGTATTTT. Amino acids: CASSRRGRTDTQYF.

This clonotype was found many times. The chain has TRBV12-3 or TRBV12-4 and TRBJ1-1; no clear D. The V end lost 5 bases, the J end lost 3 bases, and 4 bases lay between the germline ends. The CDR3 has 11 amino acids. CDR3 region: CASSLDTEAFF. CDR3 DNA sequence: TGTGCCAGCAGTCTGGACACTGAAGCTTTCTTT.

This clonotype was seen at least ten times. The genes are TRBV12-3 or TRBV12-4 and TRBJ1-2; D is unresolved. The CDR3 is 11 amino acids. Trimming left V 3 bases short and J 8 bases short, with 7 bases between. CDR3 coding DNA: TGTGCCAGCAGTTTGCATGGGGGCTACACCTTC. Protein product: CASSLHGGYTF.

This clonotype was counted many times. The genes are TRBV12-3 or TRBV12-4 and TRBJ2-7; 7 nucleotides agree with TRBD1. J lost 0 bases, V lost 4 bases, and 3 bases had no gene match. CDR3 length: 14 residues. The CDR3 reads CASSSGGSSYEQYF. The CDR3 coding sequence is TGTGCCAGCAGTTCAGGGGGTAGCTCCTACGAGCAGTACTTC.